Only one count was recorded for the clone carrying this T cell receptor (beta chain). The CDR3 spans 19 residues. V lost 3 bases, J lost 1 base, and 8 bases stayed unmatched. Germline values: CDR1 SGHTA, CDR2 FQGTGA. The sample belongs to a study of brain T cells in children with intractable seizures. Here immunoSEQ multiplex PCR was the method, and the copy in TCRdb shows in-frame clones only, minus some. Here the sample spans about 64,000 clones, roughly 95% being singletons. Here the sequenced sample was peripheral blood, taken at surgery. V is TRBV7-3 and J is TRBJ2-3, with TRBD2 identical over 15 bases. The receptor was derived from a boy younger than two with focal cortical dysplasia and intractable seizures. For the CDR3, the DNA is TGTGCCAGCAGCTTCGACCGGACTAGCGGGAGGGCCGGCACAGATACGCAGTATTTT. Translation gives CASSFDRTSGRAGTDTQYF.